This T cell receptor beta chain came from a study of T cells in Graves' hyperthyroidism and ophthalmopathy (dated by TCRdb to the late 2010s). Describing the broader study: Peripheral blood samples were taken at the time of initial diagnosis, prior to any treatment. A discovery cohort of approximately 97 patients, roughly 45 with Graves' ophthalmopathy and 57 with stable Graves' hyperthyroidism, was used to find distinguishing TCR V-J signatures. Prospective prediction of ophthalmopathy was tested in an independent validation cohort of approximately 18 hyperthyroidism patients and 15 to 17 patients who later progressed to ophthalmopathy. The 75 to 100 discovery patients were randomly divided into training and test sets at a 7:3 ratio. In about 6 Graves' hyperthyroidism patients, the study also compared T-cell repertoires from thyroid tissue with T-cell repertoires from blood. Following sampling, methimazole starting at 30 mg daily was given to hyperthyroidism patients, and high-dose intravenous methylprednisolone was given to ophthalmopathy patients. TCR Vbeta CDR3 sequencing of roughly 140 peripheral blood samples (roughly 41 ophthalmopathy, 75 to 85 hyperthyroidism and some 17 progressor patients) is reported in the paper.

What the study reported, not specific to this receptor: No statistical method was used to fix the sample size in advance, and group allocation was not hidden from the investigators. During validation, the model predicted progression to ophthalmopathy a median of around six months ahead of onset, with almost 71% sensitivity and about 72% specificity. Ophthalmopathy was separated from stable hyperthyroidism by a 13 V-J signature model, with roughly 88% sensitivity and 81% to 83% specificity obtained in cross-validation and 80%/75% obtained in testing. Most expanded thyroid clonotypes (frequency above 0.001) were also found in blood, which suggests that blood repertoires may mirror thyroid immune responses.

Trimmed from V: 2 bases; trimmed from J: 3 bases; junction bases lacking a gene match: 13. In the germline V gene, CDR1 corresponds to MDHEN and CDR2 to SYDVKM. Reading from cysteine to phenylalanine, the CDR3 counts 18 amino acids. The only DNA kept is the CDR3, 54 bases in frame from the first base. Amplification of TCR beta CDR3 regions was carried out from RNA transcripts. The first round of RT-PCR for the TCR CDR3 was performed with the HTBI primer set and the Qiagen OneStep RT-PCR kit. The libraries were constructed in a second round of multiplex PCR and then size-selected and purified. The libraries were sequenced on an Illumina HiSeq2000 using paired-end 100 bp reads. Regarding the original processing steps: SOAPnuke was used to process the raw data, throwing out any read that contained adapters or uncalled bases, had a mean Phred below 15, or lacked an exact constant-primer or identifier match. High-quality paired reads were merged using COPE v1.2.5, and each unique nucleotide sequence was defined as a clonotype. Clonotypes were aligned to IMGT TRBV, TRBD and TRBJ reference segments using MiTCR v1.1. The analysis was restricted to V-J combinations with a frequency above 0.0001, which together covered 99.2% of the repertoires. The TCS score was defined as the ratio of F50 (clonal expansion) to E x V (chaos), calculated using BLOSUM62-based TCRdist between CDR3 peptides within each V-J. Welch's t-statistics and random forest reduced just over 500 V-J features to about 13, which were used in a naive Bayes classifier (R e1071). Clones were called with MiXCR by TCRdb after fastp trimmed the public reads at Q25, and only in-frame beta chains were retained. CDR3 protein duplicates are merged, each entry listing the most common genes and DNA. V and J calls and clone size were set by TCRdb, not the authors. The sample contains approximately 400,000 distinct CDR3 sequences, about 14% of them found a single time. Jointly, the top ten make up over 25% of the sample.

In the ophthalmopathy patients, disease was moderately to severely active, with a Clinical Activity Score of 3 or more, a NOSPECS grade of 4 or more, and a duration of less than 3 months. Exclusion was applied to patients with uncontrolled infections, other autoimmune diseases, pregnancy or lactation. Diagnoses were established on the basis of clinical symptoms, serum thyroxine and TRAb, thyroid ultrasound, and orbital computed tomography. PBMCs were isolated from 10 ml of fresh peripheral blood by Ficoll-Paque density gradient centrifugation. Total RNA was extracted using Trizol reagent, and RNA quality was assessed on an Agilent 2100 Bioanalyzer. This clonotype was observed at least ten times. No cognate antigen has been identified for it. Base qualities are not recorded, but no much larger clone differs from it by a single base.

The V and J genes are TRBV28 and TRBJ1-1; the junction holds 9 bases that match TRBD1. The source of this sequence is a middle-aged man with Graves' ophthalmopathy. Specimen: blood. The base sequence is TGTGCCAGCAGTTTAAGTCCGGGACAGGGTGCGGGTGACACTGAAGCTTTCTTT. The encoded protein is CASSLSPGQGAGDTEAFF.